The next 12 T cell receptor beta chains were all read from a single sample in a study of blood T cells in healthy people across ages. It was with a sample-barcoded 5' primer and a J-beta primer mix that a second PCR of roughly 7 to 12 cycles was run. MiXCR was run by TCRdb on the 5' RACE reads, yielding one entry per CDR3 protein. Here the sample spans 850,000 to 1,000,000 distinct CDR3 sequences, 45% to 50% being singletons. The sequencing input was blood. The receptors were sampled from a man aged 30-40 years in good health.

A few counts support this clonotype. The V call is TRBV28, the J call TRBJ2-5; 7 nucleotides match TRBD1. This CDR3 region has 17 residues. J lost 0 bases, V lost 3 bases, and 10 bases had no gene match. The V gene's germline CDR1 is MDHEN and CDR2 SYDVKM. CDR3 DNA sequence: TGTGCCAGCAGTTTCCTATCCGGGACAGAAAACCAAGAGACCCAGTACTTC. Protein sequence: CASSFLSGTENQETQYF.

This clonotype was seen just once. For the CDR3, the DNA is TGTGCCGCCGGGACTAGCGGGCGAGAGACCCAGTACTTC. Encoded protein: CAAGTSGRETQYF. V and J are TRBV6-5 and TRBJ2-7, with 12 bases lining up with TRBD2. Matching the DNA end better, TRBJ2-5 makes the J call doubtful. CDR1 and CDR2 (germline): MNHEY, SVGAGI. The CDR3 consists of 13 residues.

The chain uses TRBV7-2 and TRBJ2-7; D is possibly TRBD2 (5 bases). Trimming cost V 6 bases and J 2 bases, with 17 bases left between them. Per germline, CDR1 SGHTA and CDR2 FQGNSA. The CDR3 loop spans 15 amino acids. The CDR3 is CASSAPKRLPYEQYF. The CDR3 coding sequence is TGTGCCAGCAGTGCCCCCAAGCGGCTACCCTACGAGCAGTACTTC.

The sample holds a few counts of this clonotype. This sequence joins TRBV27 and TRBJ1-4, with D perhaps TRBD1 (6 bases). Germline loops: CDR1 MNHEY, CDR2 SMNVEV (reference sequence). The CDR3 is 14 amino acids. V gave up 5 bases and J gave up 7 bases, with 14 bases separating them. Here the CDR3 DNA reads TGTGCCAGCAGTCCCAGGGGCGTAGGTGAAAAACTGTTTTTT. Encoded protein: CASSPRGVGEKLFF.

J is TRBJ2-5 and V is TRBV4-3; 7 positions agree with TRBD2. Germline values: CDR1 LGHNA, CDR2 YSLEER. V lost 1 base and J lost 11; bases outside the gene matches: 16. The CDR3 covers 16 residues. As DNA, the CDR3 is TGCGCCAGCAGCCAAGGTGCTAGCGGATCCTACAATGAGCAGTACTTC. It specifies CASSQGASGSYNEQYF.

This clonotype was counted only a few times. The chain has TRBV7-6 and TRBJ2-7, with TRBD1 identical over 8 bases. The germline V gene has CDR1 SGHVS and CDR2 FNYEAQ. V was clipped by 5 bases and J by 5 bases; unmatched bases: 8. There are 14 residues in the CDR3. The CDR3, as DNA: TGTGCCAGCAGCCGCGGACAGGGTCCAAACGAGCAGTACTTC. Residues: CASSRGQGPNEQYF.

The chain combines TRBV20-1 with TRBJ1-5, with 8 nucleotides matching TRBD1. This CDR3 contains 15 residues. Unmatched junction bases numbered 13, after V lost 6 bases and J lost 6 bases. In germline, CDR1 is DFQATT, CDR2 SNEGSKA (reference sequence). The CDR3 loop reads CSAPPDRGVGQPQHF. DNA of the CDR3: TGCAGTGCCCCCCCCGACAGGGGAGTTGGTCAGCCCCAGCATTTT.

The table lists this clonotype with many counts. The gene calls are TRBV29-1 and TRBJ1-1, with D possibly matching TRBD1 (5 bases). The CDR3 length is 16 residues. Trimming took off 4 bases at V and 4 bases at J, with 22 bases between the two ends. In germline, CDR1 is SQVTM, CDR2 ANQGSEA. DNA for the CDR3: TGCAGCGTTGCTGGAGCTGGGCGAGGGGCGGGCACTGAAGCTTTCTTT. Translation: CSVAGAGRGAGTEAFF. Full variable domain (outside the CDR3, taken from reference TRBV29-1 and TRBJ1-1): SAVISQKPSRDICQRGTSLTIQCQVDSQVTMMFWYRQQPGQSLTLIATANQGSEATYESGFVIDKFPISRPNLTFSTLTVSNMSPEDSSIYLCSVAGAGRGAGTEAFFGQGTRLTVV.

V gene TRBV27 combines with J gene TRBJ1-4; D perhaps matches TRBD1 (5 bases). The CDR3 extends over 13 amino acids. Germline loops: CDR1 MNHEY, CDR2 SMNVEV (reference sequence). Trimming removed 11 bases at V and 9 bases at J, with 19 bases between. Here the CDR3 reads CASTGGGMKKLFF. CDR3 DNA: TGTGCCTCAACAGGAGGAGGAATGAAAAAACTGTTTTTT.

This chain links TRBV14 with TRBJ1-1; 7 nucleotides line up with TRBD1. Per germline, CDR1 SGHDN and CDR2 FVKESK. The CDR3 consists of 12 residues. The V and J ends lost 3 bases and 6 bases, in that order; junction bases with no gene match: 1. The CDR3 coding sequence is TGTGCCAGCAGCCAGACAGGGCCTGAAGCTTTCTTT. Translation gives CASSQTGPEAFF.

The chain has TRBV5-1 and TRBJ2-7; D may be TRBD1 (5 bases). V shed 3 bases and J shed 1 base, with 14 bases lying between them. This CDR3 region has 15 residues. From germline, CDR1 is SGHRS and CDR2 YFSETQ. The CDR3 loop reads CASSSFGQGSYEQYF. CDR3 DNA sequence: TGCGCCAGCAGCTCCTTTGGGCAGGGATCCTACGAGCAGTACTTC. Variable domain in full (rest from reference TRBV5-1 and TRBJ2-7): KAGVTQTPRYLIKTRGQQVTLSCSPISGHRSVSWYQQTPGQGLQFLFEYFSETQRNKGNFPGRFSGRQFSNSRSEMNVSTLELGDSALYLCASSSFGQGSYEQYFGPGTRLTVT.

This sequence joins TRBV6-1 and TRBJ1-2; D uncertain. With 4 bases removed from V and 4 bases from J, the gap between germline ends came to 10 bases. The CDR3 consists of 13 residues. In germline, CDR1 is MNHNS, CDR2 SASEGT. CDR3 nucleotide sequence: TGTGCCAGCAGTGTTTCCTACAGCTATGGCTACACCTTC. Protein sequence: CASSVSYSYGYTF.